What follows are 27 T cell receptor beta chains derived from one specimen sequenced in a study of radiotherapy plus CTLA-4 blockade in lung cancer. Produced via immunoSEQ multiplex PCR; TCRdb's table is partial and in-frame only. Of around 44,000 clones in the sample, about 88% were seen once. The source material was peripheral blood, sampled from a patient treated with radiotherapy plus ipilimumab. All receptors derive from a human donor with non-small cell lung cancer that progressed on radiotherapy plus ipilimumab. Some clones in this sample may be carry-over from other donors' samples.

This chain links TRBV14 with TRBJ2-7; no clear D gene. The V and J ends lost 0 bases and 1 base respectively, with 7 bases between them. Germline V lookup: CDR1 SGHDN, CDR2 FVKESK. This CDR3 has 14 amino acids. CDR3 nucleotide sequence: TGTGCCAGCAGCCAAGATCAACAGTCCTACGAGCAGTACTTC. Protein product: CASSQDQQSYEQYF.

This clone was found once. The chain recombines TRBV13 with TRBJ1-1; possibly TRBD1 for D (5 bases). CDR1 and CDR2 (germline): PRHDT, FYEKMQ (reference sequence). This CDR3 comprises 16 residues. V lost 0 bases, J lost 6 bases, and 17 bases lay in between. Here the CDR3 DNA reads TGTGCCAGCAGCTTAGGCTGGGGGGAACAGAGATCTGAAGCTTTCTTT. It codes for CASSLGWGEQRSEAFF.

The gene calls are TRBV5-1 and TRBJ1-6, with D possibly TRBD1 on 6 matching bases. The CDR3 is 16 residues long. Trimming cost V 0 bases and J 10 bases, with 17 bases left between them. Germline loops: CDR1 SGHRS, CDR2 YFSETQ. CDR3 DNA: TGCGCCAGCAGCTTGGCCCCCCCAGGGGCAGGGTCACCCCTCCACTTT. The encoded protein is CASSLAPPGAGSPLHF.

This clone has only a few counts. V usage is TRBV28 and J usage is TRBJ2-1; 10 bases map to TRBD2. The length of the CDR3 is 14 residues. Germline V lookup: CDR1 MDHEN, CDR2 SYDVKM. Trimming removed 6 bases from V and 4 bases from J; junction bases left unmatched: 3. This chain's CDR3 is CASRVLAGYNEQFF. In DNA form, the CDR3 reads TGTGCCAGCAGGGTACTAGCGGGGTACAATGAGCAGTTCTTC.

The chain links TRBV6-6 to TRBJ2-3; D gene ambiguous. Looked up from germline, CDR1 is MNHNY and CDR2 is SVGAGI (reference sequence). V was pared by 6 bases and J by 6 bases, with 7 bases between. The CDR3 is 11 amino acids. This CDR3 is CASSPGDTQYF. CDR3 nucleotides: TGTGCCAGCAGCCCCGGTGATACGCAGTATTTT.

The V gene is TRBV6-4, the J gene TRBJ2-2, with a tentative D call TRBD1 (6 bases). Germline-derived CDR1 and CDR2 are MRHNA and SNTAGT. This CDR3 region has 19 residues. The V gene lost 0 bases and the J gene lost 7 bases, with 24 bases spanning the gap. CDR3: CASSDSDSSSAGECGELFF. The CDR3 DNA follows: TGTGCCAGCAGTGACTCGGACTCCTCTTCGGCAGGGGAATGCGGGGAGCTGTTTTTT.

The sample holds a few counts of this clone. The chain is built from TRBV6-1 and TRBJ2-2, with a tentative D call TRBD2 (5 bases). CDR3 length: 13 amino acids. Germline CDR1 reads MNHNS; CDR2 reads SASEGT. Trimming left V 8 bases short and J 1 base short, with 8 bases between. The CDR3 protein is CASLDLNTGELFF. The CDR3 DNA reads as TGTGCCAGCCTGGACTTGAACACCGGGGAGCTGTTTTTT.

The chain recombines TRBV28 with TRBJ1-1; D possibly corresponds to TRBD1 (6 bases). V was clipped by 5 bases and J by 1 base, with 14 bases between them. CDR1 MDHEN and CDR2 SYDVKM come from the germline V gene. The CDR3 spans 15 residues. CDR3 sequence: CASSITGLGNTEAFF. The CDR3 nucleotides read TGTGCCAGCAGTATAACAGGGCTGGGGAACACTGAAGCTTTCTTT.

This chain joins TRBV19 and TRBJ2-1, with D hard to call. V was trimmed by 1 base and J by 4 bases, leaving 11 bases between them. CDR3 length: 15 amino acids. CDR1 and CDR2 from the germline V gene are LNHDA and SQIVND (reference sequence). The CDR3 sequence: CASSIVGGTYNEQFF. The CDR3 DNA reads TGTGCCAGTAGTATAGTCGGCGGCACTTACAATGAGCAGTTCTTC.

V is TRBV5-1 and J is TRBJ2-1, with 10 bases aligning to TRBD1. CDR1 is SGHRS and CDR2 is YFSETQ in the germline V gene. Trimming at V came to 1 base and at J to 3 bases, leaving 10 bases not matched to a gene. The CDR3 sequence is 18 residues long. The CDR3 loop is CASSLRLWDRGIYNEQFF. The CDR3 coding sequence is TGCGCCAGCAGCTTGCGACTATGGGACAGGGGAATCTACAATGAGCAGTTCTTC.

V is TRBV5-3 and J is TRBJ1-1, with 8 nucleotides matching TRBD1. TRBV5-3 is labeled an ORF, and its function is uncertain. CDR3 length: 15 amino acids. J lost 0 bases, V lost 1 base, and 2 bases had no gene match. The CDR3 coding sequence is TGTGCCAGAAGCTTGTTGGACAGGGTGAACACTGAAGCTTTCTTT. Translated, it gives CARSLLDRVNTEAFF.

The chain is built from TRBV18 and TRBJ2-7; 8 bases are shared with TRBD1. Germline-derived CDR1 and CDR2 are KGHSH and LQKENI. V lost 2 bases to trimming and J lost 7 bases; unmatched junction nucleotides: 4. The CDR3 runs to 13 residues. CDR3 DNA: TGTGCCAGCTCACCAGGACAGGGAGATGAGCAGTACTTC. Protein sequence: CASSPGQGDEQYF.

V and J are TRBV27 and TRBJ2-1, with TRBD2 matching over 9 bases. Trimming cost V 3 bases and J 3 bases; bases outside gene matches: 6. The CDR3 is made up of 16 amino acids. Per germline, CDR1 MNHEY and CDR2 SMNVEV (reference sequence). The CDR3 loop is CASSFLAGAVYNEQFF. The CDR3 region has the DNA TGTGCCAGCAGTTTTTTAGCGGGAGCAGTCTACAATGAGCAGTTCTTC.

This rearrangement joins TRBV5-4 to TRBJ2-7; 11 nucleotides match TRBD2. The CDR3 spans 18 residues. Unmatched junction bases numbered 13, after V lost 3 bases and J lost 2 bases. Per the germline V gene, CDR1 is SGHNT and CDR2 is YYREEE (reference sequence). The CDR3 region has the DNA TGTGCCAGCAGCTCCCGAGCGATAGCGGGAGGGCCTGCCTACGAGCAGTACTTC. It encodes CASSSRAIAGGPAYEQYF.

The V and J genes are TRBV29-1 and TRBJ2-1; D is ambiguous. Trimming left V 8 bases short and J 0 bases short, with 8 bases between. CDR1 is SQVTM and CDR2 is ANQGSEA in the germline V gene. The CDR3 runs to 12 residues. The DNA of the CDR3 is TGCAGCCCGCGAACCTCCTACAATGAGCAGTTCTTC. Translating it yields CSPRTSYNEQFF.

This sequence joins TRBV5-1 and TRBJ1-1; TRBD1 is a possible D gene (6 bases). V lost 5 bases to trimming and J lost 4 bases, with 12 bases between them. In germline, CDR1 is SGHRS, CDR2 YFSETQ. The CDR3 loop spans 13 amino acids. The CDR3 region has the DNA TGCGCCAGCAGTGCAGGGGCCAGCACTGAAGCTTTCTTT. The encoded protein is CASSAGASTEAFF. The entire variable domain, with the rest obtained from reference TRBV5-1 and TRBJ1-1, is as follows: KAGVTQTPRYLIKTRGQQVTLSCSPISGHRSVSWYQQTPGQGLQFLFEYFSETQRNKGNFPGRFSGRQFSNSRSEMNVSTLELGDSALYLCASSAGASTEAFFGQGTRLTVV.

The chain has TRBV29-1 and TRBJ1-1, with D possibly matching TRBD1 (6 bases). Germline V gene sequence: CDR1 SQVTM, CDR2 ANQGSEA. Deletions cut 7 bases from V and 0 bases from J, with 15 bases between. This CDR3 has 14 residues. This chain's CDR3 is CSANKDSLNTEAFF. DNA for the CDR3: TGCAGCGCCAATAAGGACAGTTTGAACACTGAAGCTTTCTTT.

The chain recombines TRBV11-2 with TRBJ2-7, with 8 bases matching TRBD1. The CDR3 is made up of 14 amino acids. In germline, CDR1 is SGHAT, CDR2 FQNNGV. Trimming removed 5 bases from V and 3 bases from J; junction bases left unmatched: 6. This CDR3 is CASSRTGNFYEQYF. The CDR3 DNA follows: TGTGCCAGCAGCCGGACAGGGAATTTCTACGAGCAGTACTTC.

The table lists this clone with a count of one. The chain joins TRBV7-6 to TRBJ2-7, with 8 bases identical to TRBD1. Germline V gene sequence: CDR1 SGHVS, CDR2 FNYEAQ. This CDR3 has 14 amino acids. Trimming cost V 4 bases and J 4 bases; bases outside gene matches: 6. This chain's CDR3 is CASSSGGAEYEQYF. DNA of the CDR3: TGTGCCAGCAGCTCAGGGGGCGCGGAATACGAGCAGTACTTC.

The sample holds one count of this clone. The CDR3 DNA reads as TGCAGTTCGGAGGATGGGGAGACCCAGTACTTC. This translates into CSSEDGETQYF. The chain couples TRBV20-1 to TRBJ2-5; a possible D gene is TRBD2 (5 bases). The CDR3 spans 11 residues. Germline CDR1 is DFQATT and CDR2 is SNEGSKA (reference sequence). V lost 8 bases, J lost 5 bases, and 12 bases lay in between.

This clone has just a few counts. This rearrangement joins TRBV2 to TRBJ1-1; D is possibly TRBD1 (5 bases). Germline CDR1 SNHLY, CDR2 FYNNEI. CDR3 length: 14 amino acids. Between the trimmed V and J ends, which lost 7 bases and 3 bases, there was a span of 15 bases. CDR3 nucleotides: TGTGCCAGCACTTTTACCAGGGCGGACACTGAAGCTTTCTTT. Residues: CASTFTRADTEAFF. Full variable domain (outside the CDR3, taken from reference TRBV2 and TRBJ1-1): EPEVTQTPSHQVTQMGQEVILRCVPISNHLYFYWYRQILGQKVEFLVSFYNNEISEKSEIFDDQFSVERPDGSNFTLKIRSTKLEDSAMYFCASTFTRADTEAFFGQGTRLTVV.

The J gene is TRBJ2-7, the V gene TRBV12-5; 7 bases are a match to TRBD2. The CDR3 length is 15 residues. Germline V gives CDR1 LGHNT, CDR2 FRNRAP. V lost 6 bases and J lost 6; bases outside the gene matches: 14. The CDR3 nucleotides are TGTGCTAGTGGAGTCAACCGGGACTATTGGGCCGAGCAGTACTTC. This sequence encodes CASGVNRDYWAEQYF.

V usage is TRBV9 and J usage is TRBJ2-5, with TRBD2 matching over 11 bases. The CDR3 is 17 amino acids. The germline V gene has CDR1 SGDLS and CDR2 YYNGEE. V trimming: 2 bases; J trimming: 2 bases; junction bases outside the gene matches: 8. This CDR3 reads CASSVSLAGVPQETQYF. DNA of the CDR3: TGTGCCAGCAGCGTTTCACTAGCGGGGGTTCCTCAAGAGACCCAGTACTTC. The variable domain in full, with the rest retrieved from reference TRBV9 and TRBJ2-5, is DSGVTQTPKHLITATGQRVTLRCSPRSGDLSVYWYQQSLDQGLQFLIQYYNGEERAKGNILERFSAQQFPDLHSELNLSSLELGDSALYFCASSVSLAGVPQETQYFGPGTRLLVL.

This clone was seen a handful of times. The V call is TRBV27, the J call TRBJ1-1; the match to TRBD1 covers 7 bases. The germline V gene encodes CDR1 MNHEY and CDR2 SMNVEV (reference sequence). This CDR3 comprises 13 residues. V lost 1 base and J lost 4; bases outside the gene matches: 0. CDR3 sequence: CASSLYRGTEAFF. The DNA of the CDR3 is TGTGCCAGCAGTTTATACAGGGGCACTGAAGCTTTCTTT.

This clone showed up just once. J is TRBJ1-5 and V is TRBV28, with TRBD1 as a possible D gene (5 bases). This CDR3 has 14 residues. Germline CDR1 reads MDHEN; CDR2 reads SYDVKM. V lost 5 bases and J 4 bases, leaving 12 bases between the germline ends. CDR3 residues: CASSRGGSNQPQHF. CDR3 sequence (DNA): TGTGCCAGCAGTCGGGGGGGGTCAAATCAGCCCCAGCATTTT.

The chain is built from TRBV19 and TRBJ2-1, with 7 bases identical to TRBD1. Germline V gene lookup returns CDR1 LNHDA and CDR2 SQIVND (reference sequence). The CDR3 sequence is 15 residues long. The ends lost 5 bases at V and 0 bases at J; junction bases unmatched: 4. The CDR3 loop reads CASSLTGSSYNEQFF. The CDR3 bases are TGTGCCAGTAGTCTGACAGGGAGCTCCTACAATGAGCAGTTCTTC. The variable domain in full, with the rest retrieved from reference TRBV19 and TRBJ2-1, is DGGITQSPKYLFRKEGQNVTLSCEQNLNHDAMYWYRQDPGQGLRLIYYSQIVNDFQKGDIAEGYSVSREKKESFPLTVTSAQKNPTAFYLCASSLTGSSYNEQFFGPGTRLTVL.

This rearrangement joins TRBV25-1 to TRBJ2-1, with D unresolved. V lost 7 bases and J 5 bases, leaving 6 bases between the germline ends. The germline V gene encodes CDR1 MGHDK and CDR2 SYGVNS. The CDR3 has 11 amino acids. Here the CDR3 DNA reads TGTGCCAGCATACTCGACAATGAGCAGTTCTTC. Its protein product is CASILDNEQFF.